What follows are 27 T cell receptor beta chains derived from one specimen sequenced in a study of beta chain features in type 1 diabetes. Reverse transcription of all isolated RNA meant that expressed TCRB transcripts were sequenced. Assay used: immunoSEQ multiplex PCR; TCRdb lists only in-frame clones, some missing. The sample has roughly 400,000 clones; over 8.5% are singletons. These TCRs' antigens remain unknown. Study-level findings and limits: Type 1 diabetes patients had TCRB CDR3s that were shorter (moderately but significantly so) in all four CD4+ subsets.

Specimen: central memory CD4+ T cells from blood. Source of these receptors: a man aged 25 to 40 with type 1 diabetes.

In this sample, this clone turned up many times. Different DNA sequences within this sample yield the same CDR3. This chain connects TRBV10-3 to TRBJ2-1; D gene uncertain. Germline CDR1 is ENHRY and CDR2 is SYGVKD. Trimming cost V 0 bases and J 10 bases, with 10 bases left between them. The CDR3 consists of 13 residues. CDR3 bases: TGTGCCATCAGTGAGTCTAAGGGCGGCGAGCAGTTCTTC. It codes for CAISESKGGEQFF.

The genes are TRBV14 and TRBJ2-7; no reliable D call. This CDR3 region has 14 residues. In germline, CDR1 is SGHDN, CDR2 FVKESK. V was pared by 5 bases and J by 2 bases, with 13 bases between. The CDR3 region is CASSILGSTYEQYF. The CDR3 DNA reads as TGTGCCAGCAGCATCCTCGGGTCTACCTACGAGCAGTACTTC.

The chain uses TRBV5-1 and TRBJ1-1; D not certain. Germline CDR1 is SGHRS and CDR2 is YFSETQ. V was trimmed by 1 base and J by 3 bases, leaving 10 bases between them. This CDR3 spans 14 amino acids. The CDR3 protein is CASSLKYGDTEAFF. Here the CDR3 DNA reads TGCGCCAGCAGCTTGAAATATGGGGACACTGAAGCTTTCTTT.

This clone was recorded at least ten times. The chain uses TRBV27 and TRBJ1-4; unclear D gene. Trimming took off 8 bases at V and 9 bases at J, with 22 bases between the two ends. The CDR3 sequence is 15 residues long. Germline V gene lookup returns CDR1 MNHEY and CDR2 SMNVEV (reference sequence). CDR3 amino acids: CASYYGDPLEKKLFF. The DNA of the CDR3 is TGTGCCAGCTATTACGGAGACCCTTTAGAAAAAAAACTGTTTTTT.

In this sample, this clone turned up a few times. A single base separates this from a much larger clone, so it may be a read error. Other nucleotide sequences from this sample produce the same CDR3. The chain uses TRBV4-1 and TRBJ2-7; 9 positions match TRBD1. Losses at the gene ends were 3 bases for V and 5 bases for J; bases not matched to a gene: 11. The germline V gene has CDR1 MGHRA and CDR2 YSYEKL. The CDR3 length is 16 residues. CDR3: CASSQGPGQGHHEQYF. CDR3 DNA sequence: TGCGCCAGCAGCCAGGGACCGGGACAGGGCCACCACGAGCAGTACTTC.

The chain's CDR3 is CAWSVLGSSDEQYF. The CDR3 DNA is TGTGCCTGGAGTGTACTAGGGAGTTCTGACGAGCAGTACTTC. This rearrangement joins TRBV30 to TRBJ2-7; the D gene is possibly TRBD2 (5 bases). From germline, CDR1 is GTSNPN and CDR2 SVGIG (reference sequence). CDR3 length: 14 residues. V was clipped by 0 bases and J by 5 bases, with 14 bases between them.

This rearrangement joins TRBV10-2 to TRBJ2-1; D gene ambiguous. The CDR3 is 13 amino acids. The V and J ends lost 2 bases and 4 bases respectively, with 6 bases between them. Germline V lookup: CDR1 WSHSY, CDR2 SAAADI. CDR3 residues: CASSERQYNEQFF. The CDR3 DNA sequence: TGCGCCAGCAGTGAGCGTCAGTACAATGAGCAGTTCTTC.

This clone turned up a few times. This chain joins TRBV6-5 and TRBJ1-2; TRBD1 aligns across 9 bases. The ends lost 4 bases at V and 7 bases at J; junction bases unmatched: 7. The CDR3 spans 14 residues. From germline, CDR1 is MNHEY and CDR2 SVGAGI. In DNA form, the CDR3 reads TGTGCCAGCAGTTCGGGACAGGGTGAGGGTGGCTACACCTTC. It encodes CASSSGQGEGGYTF.

This clone was seen many times. V is TRBV10-3 and J is TRBJ1-4; 7 bases match TRBD1. Losses at the gene ends were 10 bases for V and 3 bases for J; bases not matched to a gene: 2. This CDR3 has 12 residues. CDR1 and CDR2 from the germline V gene are ENHRY and SYGVKD. The CDR3 nucleotides are TGTGCCAGCGGGACAGCTAATGAAAAACTGTTTTTT. It translates to CASGTANEKLFF.

The chain couples TRBV11-2 to TRBJ1-1, with 10 bases that match TRBD1. The CDR3 is made up of 13 amino acids. J gave up 8 bases and V 1 base, and 1 base lay outside the gene matches. Per the germline V gene, CDR1 is SGHAT and CDR2 is FQNNGV. The CDR3 spells CASSLGQGAEAFF. Here the CDR3 DNA reads TGTGCCAGCAGCTTAGGACAGGGGGCCGAAGCTTTCTTT.

V gene TRBV7-8 combines with J gene TRBJ2-3; no firm D call. The CDR3 is 18 residues long. Germline CDR1 SGHVS, CDR2 FQNEAQ. V lost 1 base and J lost 2, with 19 bases in between. The CDR3 DNA is TGTGCCAGCAGCTTAGACTCCCTGGCCGGACGTATCACAGATACGCAGTATTTT. Protein sequence: CASSLDSLAGRITDTQYF.

This clone was observed a few times. This chain uses TRBV10-1 with TRBJ2-7; D is possibly TRBD2 (6 bases). V was cut by 6 bases and J by 9 bases, with 15 bases left in between. CDR1 is WNHNN and CDR2 is SYGVQD in the germline V gene (reference sequence). The CDR3 covers 12 residues. CDR3: CASRPGPGVQYF. For the CDR3, the DNA is TGCGCCAGCAGGCCCGGACCGGGAGTGCAGTACTTC.

This clone was seen ten or more times. The chain employs TRBV19 and TRBJ2-6; TRBD1 might be the D (6 bases). Germline V CDR1 and CDR2: LNHDA, SQIVND (reference sequence). The CDR3 length is 19 residues. V lost 7 bases and J 0 bases, leaving 22 bases between the germline ends. This chain's CDR3 is CASTLWLRQENSGANVLTF. CDR3 nucleotides: TGTGCCAGTACCTTGTGGCTGAGACAGGAAAACTCTGGGGCCAACGTCCTGACTTTC.

The genes are TRBV6-6 and TRBJ2-3; D possibly corresponds to TRBD1 (6 bases). V lost 10 bases to trimming and J lost 1 base, with 15 bases between them. The germline gives CDR1 MNHNY, CDR2 SVGAGI (reference sequence). The CDR3 length is 14 residues. This CDR3 reads CATREQGGTDTQYF. Written as DNA, the CDR3 is TGTGCCACCAGGGAACAGGGTGGCACAGATACGCAGTATTTT.

This clone was seen a handful of times. The chain has TRBV11-2 and TRBJ2-1, with 10 bases aligning to TRBD2. The length of the CDR3 is 15 residues. J lost 10 bases, V lost 4 bases, and 10 bases had no gene match. CDR1 is SGHAT, CDR2 FQNNGV, per germline. CDR3 in DNA: TGTGCCAGCAGCTCTATCCTAGCGGGGGAAGAAGAGCAGTTCTTC. It translates to CASSSILAGEEEQFF. Together with reference TRBV11-2 and TRBJ2-1, the CDR3 gives the full variable domain: EAGVAQSPRYKIIEKRQSVAFWCNPISGHATLYWYQQILGQGPKLLIQFQNNGVVDDSQLPKDRFSAERLKGVDSTLKIQPAKLEDSAVYLCASSSILAGEEEQFFGPGTRLTVL.

The rearrangement joins TRBV5-1 to TRBJ2-7; tentatively, D is TRBD2 (6 bases). Germline V gene sequence: CDR1 SGHRS, CDR2 YFSETQ. The V gene lost 4 bases and the J gene lost 9 bases, with 17 bases spanning the gap. CDR3 length: 13 residues. Here the CDR3 reads CASSLGLEGVQYF. The CDR3 DNA is TGCGCCAGCAGCCTGGGACTCGAGGGCGTGCAGTACTTC.

There are a few counts of this clone. The chain employs TRBV30 and TRBJ1-1; no definite D call. Germline CDR1 reads GTSNPN; CDR2 reads SVGIG (reference sequence). This CDR3 region has 13 residues. The ends were cut back, 0 bases at V and 4 bases at J, with 9 bases in the middle. The DNA of the CDR3 is TGTGCCTGGAGTGTGTCGGAGGGCACTGAAGCTTTCTTT. This translates into CAWSVSEGTEAFF.

In this sample, this clone turned up many times. V and J are TRBV28 and TRBJ2-3; 7 nucleotides align to TRBD2. Trimming removed 5 bases from V and 4 bases from J; junction bases left unmatched: 18. The V gene's germline CDR1 is MDHEN and CDR2 SYDVKM. The CDR3 is 18 residues long. CDR3 nucleotide sequence: TGTGCCAGCAGTCCCATGGCGGGAGTCAGGCCTCGGGCAGATACGCAGTATTTT. This gives the protein CASSPMAGVRPRADTQYF.

The rearrangement links TRBV29-1 to TRBJ2-7; no firm D call. From germline, CDR1 is SQVTM and CDR2 ANQGSEA. CDR3 length: 11 residues. The V and J ends lost 1 base and 3 bases respectively, with 4 bases between them. The CDR3 reads CSVEADYEQYF. The CDR3 nucleotides read TGCAGCGTTGAAGCTGACTACGAGCAGTACTTC.

This clone was seen repeatedly, ten times or more. The identical CDR3 is also encoded by other nucleotide sequences in the sample. This rearrangement joins TRBV13 to TRBJ1-3; D unresolved. Germline values: CDR1 PRHDT, CDR2 FYEKMQ (reference sequence). The CDR3 is 13 residues long. V dropped 5 bases and J dropped 2 bases, with 7 bases sitting between them. Written as DNA, the CDR3 is TGTGCCAGCAGCCATCTAGCTGGAAACACCATATATTTT. This codes for CASSHLAGNTIYF.

This rearrangement joins TRBV6-6 to TRBJ1-5; no clear D gene. This CDR3 spans 13 amino acids. From germline, CDR1 is MNHNY and CDR2 SVGAGI (reference sequence). Deletions cut 2 bases from V and 2 bases from J, with 4 bases between. DNA for the CDR3: TGTGCCAGCAGTTACAGGGGCAATCAGCCCCAGCATTTT. Translated: CASSYRGNQPQHF.

This clone was seen a few times. The chain combines TRBV7-3 with TRBJ2-3, with a weak D call TRBD1 (5 bases). V was trimmed by 3 bases and J by 10 bases, leaving 11 bases between them. This CDR3 is 12 amino acids long. In germline, CDR1 is SGHTA, CDR2 FQGTGA. CDR3: CASSLGRRPQYF. Written as DNA, the CDR3 is TGTGCCAGCAGCTTGGGGCGCCGCCCGCAGTATTTT.

As for this clone: This same CDR3 is encoded by further DNA sequences in the sample. The V and J genes are TRBV28 and TRBJ2-1; TRBD2 matches 11 bases. V lost 2 bases to trimming and J lost 7 bases; unmatched junction nucleotides: 1. The germline CDR1 and CDR2 sequences are MDHEN and SYDVKM. The CDR3 extends over 14 amino acids. The CDR3 sequence: CASSLRLAGNEQFF. The CDR3 DNA sequence: TGTGCCAGCAGTTTACGACTAGCGGGGAATGAGCAGTTCTTC. The whole variable domain, remainder taken from reference TRBV28 and TRBJ2-1, is DVKVTQSSRYLVKRTGEKVFLECVQDMDHENMFWYRQDPGLGLRLIYFSYDVKMKEKGDIPEGYSVSREKKERFSLILESASTNQTSMYLCASSLRLAGNEQFFGPGTRLTVL.

The V and J genes are TRBV7-2 and TRBJ2-2; D may match TRBD1 or TRBD2 (6 bases each). This CDR3 is built from 15 residues. Trimming left V 3 bases short and J 5 bases short, with 13 bases between. The germline CDR1 and CDR2 sequences are SGHTA and FQGNSA. The CDR3: CASSLNGGGTGELFF. The CDR3 nucleotides read TGTGCCAGCAGCTTGAACGGAGGGGGGACCGGGGAGCTGTTTTTT.

Comment on this clone: The same CDR3 also results from other DNA sequences found in this sample. The chain links TRBV5-1 to TRBJ2-3, with 16 bases aligning to TRBD2. CDR1 SGHRS and CDR2 YFSETQ come from the germline V gene. V was pared by 4 bases and J by 6 bases, with 8 bases of the junction left unmatched. The CDR3 sequence is 17 residues long. In DNA form, the CDR3 reads TGCGCCAGCAGCAGGGGACTAGCGGGAGGGTCGACCGATACGCAGTATTTT. Its protein product is CASSRGLAGGSTDTQYF.

This chain uses TRBV5-1 with TRBJ2-5; D gene uncertain. The CDR3 covers 13 residues. The ends were cut back, 6 bases at V and 0 bases at J, with 9 bases in the middle. Germline V gives CDR1 SGHRS, CDR2 YFSETQ. The CDR3 reads CASTRGDQETQYF. In nucleotides, the CDR3 is TGCGCCAGCACCCGAGGTGACCAAGAGACCCAGTACTTC.

This clone was found a few times. The chain employs TRBV4-1 and TRBJ2-7, with TRBD1 matching over 8 bases. This CDR3 is 15 amino acids long. In germline, CDR1 is MGHRA, CDR2 YSYEKL. V was clipped by 3 bases and J by 4 bases; unmatched bases: 8. The CDR3 is CASSHLQGARYEQYF. For the CDR3, the DNA is TGCGCCAGCAGCCACCTGCAGGGGGCGCGGTACGAGCAGTACTTC.